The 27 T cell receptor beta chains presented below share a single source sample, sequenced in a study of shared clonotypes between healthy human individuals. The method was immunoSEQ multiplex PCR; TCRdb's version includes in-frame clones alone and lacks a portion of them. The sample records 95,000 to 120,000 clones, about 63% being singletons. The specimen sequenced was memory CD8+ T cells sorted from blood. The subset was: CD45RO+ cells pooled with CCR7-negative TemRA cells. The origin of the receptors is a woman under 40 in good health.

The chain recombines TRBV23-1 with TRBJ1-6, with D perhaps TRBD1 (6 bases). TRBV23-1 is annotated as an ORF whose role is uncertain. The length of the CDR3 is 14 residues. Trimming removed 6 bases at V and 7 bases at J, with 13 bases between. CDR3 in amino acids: CASSPDSNNSPLHF. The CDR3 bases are TGCGCCAGCAGCCCGGACAGCAACAATTCACCCCTCCACTTT.

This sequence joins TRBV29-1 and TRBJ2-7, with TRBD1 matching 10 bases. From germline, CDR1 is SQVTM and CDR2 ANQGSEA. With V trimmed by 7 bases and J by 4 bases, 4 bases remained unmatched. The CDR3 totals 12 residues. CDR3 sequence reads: CSAGTGEYEQYF. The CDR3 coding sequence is TGCAGCGCTGGGACAGGGGAGTACGAGCAGTACTTC.

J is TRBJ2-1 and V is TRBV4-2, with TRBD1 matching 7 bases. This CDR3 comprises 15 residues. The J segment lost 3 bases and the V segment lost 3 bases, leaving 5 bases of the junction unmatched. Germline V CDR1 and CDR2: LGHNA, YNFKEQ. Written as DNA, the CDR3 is TGTGCCAGCAGCCAGGGGCAGGGGGACTACAATGAGCAGTTCTTC. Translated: CASSQGQGDYNEQFF.

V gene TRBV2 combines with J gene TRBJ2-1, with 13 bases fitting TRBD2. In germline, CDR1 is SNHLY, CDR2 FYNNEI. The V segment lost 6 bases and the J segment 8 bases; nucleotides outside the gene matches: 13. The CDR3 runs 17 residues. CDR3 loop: CASSDKPTSGRQDEQFF. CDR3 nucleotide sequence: TGTGCCAGCAGCGATAAACCGACTAGCGGGAGGCAGGATGAGCAGTTCTTC.

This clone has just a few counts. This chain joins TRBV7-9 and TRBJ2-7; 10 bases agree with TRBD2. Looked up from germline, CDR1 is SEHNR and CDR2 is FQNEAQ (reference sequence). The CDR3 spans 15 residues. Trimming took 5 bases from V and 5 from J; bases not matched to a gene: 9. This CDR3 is CASSETSGTINEQYF. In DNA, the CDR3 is TGTGCCAGCAGCGAAACTAGCGGGACGATAAACGAGCAGTACTTC.

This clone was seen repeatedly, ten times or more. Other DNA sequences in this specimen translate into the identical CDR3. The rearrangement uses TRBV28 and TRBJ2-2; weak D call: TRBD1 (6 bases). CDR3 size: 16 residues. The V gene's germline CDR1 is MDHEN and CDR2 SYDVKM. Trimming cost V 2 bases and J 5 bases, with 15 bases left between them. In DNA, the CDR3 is TGTGCCAGCAGTTTAAGGACAGACGGACTTACCGGGGAGCTGTTTTTT. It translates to CASSLRTDGLTGELFF.

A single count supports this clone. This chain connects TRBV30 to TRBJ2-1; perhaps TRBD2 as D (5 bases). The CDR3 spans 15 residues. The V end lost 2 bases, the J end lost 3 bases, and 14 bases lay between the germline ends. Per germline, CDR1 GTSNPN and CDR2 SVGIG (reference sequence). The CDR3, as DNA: TGTGCCTGGAGTAGTGAGGGAGCTTACTACAATGAGCAGTTCTTC. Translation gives CAWSSEGAYYNEQFF.

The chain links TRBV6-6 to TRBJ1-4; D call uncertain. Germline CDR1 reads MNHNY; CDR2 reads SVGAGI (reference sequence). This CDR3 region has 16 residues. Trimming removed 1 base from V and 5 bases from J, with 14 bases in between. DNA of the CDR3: TGTGCCAGCAGTTACTACGGACGGCAACTAAATGAAAAACTGTTTTTT. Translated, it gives CASSYYGRQLNEKLFF.

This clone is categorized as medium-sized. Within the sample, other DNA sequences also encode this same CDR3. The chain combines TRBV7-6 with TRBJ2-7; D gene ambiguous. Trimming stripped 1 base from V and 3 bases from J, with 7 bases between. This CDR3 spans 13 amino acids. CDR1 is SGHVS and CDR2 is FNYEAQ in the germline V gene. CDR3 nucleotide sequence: TGTGCCAGCAGCTTAGGACCGAACTACGAGCAGTACTTC. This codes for CASSLGPNYEQYF.

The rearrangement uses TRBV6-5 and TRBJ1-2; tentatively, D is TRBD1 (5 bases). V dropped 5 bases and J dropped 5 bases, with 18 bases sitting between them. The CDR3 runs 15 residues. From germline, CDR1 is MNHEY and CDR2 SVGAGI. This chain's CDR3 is CASSPRVNGRYGYTF. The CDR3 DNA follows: TGTGCCAGCAGTCCCAGGGTAAACGGGCGGTATGGCTACACCTTC.

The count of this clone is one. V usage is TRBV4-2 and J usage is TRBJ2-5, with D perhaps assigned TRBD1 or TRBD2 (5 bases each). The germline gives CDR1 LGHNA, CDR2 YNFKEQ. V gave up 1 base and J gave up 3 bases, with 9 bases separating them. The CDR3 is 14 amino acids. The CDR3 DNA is TGTGCCAGCAGCCAAGGCTTGGGGGAAGAGACCCAGTACTTC. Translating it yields CASSQGLGEETQYF.

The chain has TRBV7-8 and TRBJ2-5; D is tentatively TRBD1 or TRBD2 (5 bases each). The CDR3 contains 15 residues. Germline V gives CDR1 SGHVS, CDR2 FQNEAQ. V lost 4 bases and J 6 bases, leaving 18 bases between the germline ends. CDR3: CASSSWDLSQKTQYF. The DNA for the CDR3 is TGTGCCAGCAGCTCCTGGGACCTCAGTCAAAAGACCCAGTACTTC.

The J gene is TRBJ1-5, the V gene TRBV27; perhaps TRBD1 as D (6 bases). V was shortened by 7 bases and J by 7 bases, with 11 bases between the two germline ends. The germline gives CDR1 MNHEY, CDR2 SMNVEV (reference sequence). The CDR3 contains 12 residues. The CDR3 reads CASTTGAQPQHF. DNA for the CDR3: TGTGCCAGCACCACGGGGGCACAGCCCCAGCATTTT.

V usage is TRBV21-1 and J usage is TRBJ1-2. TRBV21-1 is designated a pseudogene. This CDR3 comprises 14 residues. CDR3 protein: CASSKLEGSYGYTF. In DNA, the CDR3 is TGTGCCAGCAGCAAACTTGAGGGCAGCTATGGCTACACCTTC.

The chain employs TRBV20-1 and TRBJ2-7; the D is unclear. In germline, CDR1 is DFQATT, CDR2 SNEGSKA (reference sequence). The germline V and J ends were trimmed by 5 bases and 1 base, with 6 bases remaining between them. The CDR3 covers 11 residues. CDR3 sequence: CSAALSYEQYF. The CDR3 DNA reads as TGCAGTGCTGCCCTATCCTACGAGCAGTACTTC.

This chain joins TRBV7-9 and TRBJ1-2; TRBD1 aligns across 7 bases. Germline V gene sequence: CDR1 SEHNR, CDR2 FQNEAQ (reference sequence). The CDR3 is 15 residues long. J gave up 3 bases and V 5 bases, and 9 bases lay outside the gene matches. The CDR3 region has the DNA TGTGCCAGCAGCCTCGCGGGAGGGGGCGACTATGGCTACACCTTC. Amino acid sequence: CASSLAGGGDYGYTF.

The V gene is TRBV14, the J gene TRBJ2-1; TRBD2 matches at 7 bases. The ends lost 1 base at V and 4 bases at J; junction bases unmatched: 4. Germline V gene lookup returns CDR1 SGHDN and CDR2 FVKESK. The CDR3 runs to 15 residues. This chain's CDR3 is CASSQVRGLYNEQFF. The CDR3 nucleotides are TGTGCCAGCAGCCAAGTACGGGGACTATACAATGAGCAGTTCTTC.

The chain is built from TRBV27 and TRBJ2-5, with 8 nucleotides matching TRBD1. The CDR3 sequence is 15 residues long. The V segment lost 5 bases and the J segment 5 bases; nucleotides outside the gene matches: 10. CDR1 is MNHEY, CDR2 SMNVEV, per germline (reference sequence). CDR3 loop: CASSTRTGIDETQYF. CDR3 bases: TGTGCCAGCAGTACGAGGACAGGGATTGATGAGACCCAGTACTTC.

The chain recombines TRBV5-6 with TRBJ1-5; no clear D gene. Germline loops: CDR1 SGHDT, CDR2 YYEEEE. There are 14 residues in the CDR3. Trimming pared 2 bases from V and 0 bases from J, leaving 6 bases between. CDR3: CASSFRFSNQPQHF. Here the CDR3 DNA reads TGTGCCAGCAGCTTTAGGTTTAGCAATCAGCCCCAGCATTTT.

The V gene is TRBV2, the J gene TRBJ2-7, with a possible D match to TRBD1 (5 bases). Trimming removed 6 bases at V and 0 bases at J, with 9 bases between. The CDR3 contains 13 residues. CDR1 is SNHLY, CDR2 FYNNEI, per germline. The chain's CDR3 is CASRPQGSYEQYF. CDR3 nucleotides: TGTGCCAGCAGGCCGCAGGGCTCCTACGAGCAGTACTTC.

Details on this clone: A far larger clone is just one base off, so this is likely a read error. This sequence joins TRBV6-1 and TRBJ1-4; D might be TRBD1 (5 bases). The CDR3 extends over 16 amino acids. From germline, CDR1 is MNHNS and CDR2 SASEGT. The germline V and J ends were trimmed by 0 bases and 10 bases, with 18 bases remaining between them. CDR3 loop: CASSEAIGSGAGKLFF. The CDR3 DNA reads TGTGCCAGCAGTGAAGCTATAGGGAGCGGGGCCGGAAAACTGTTTTTT.

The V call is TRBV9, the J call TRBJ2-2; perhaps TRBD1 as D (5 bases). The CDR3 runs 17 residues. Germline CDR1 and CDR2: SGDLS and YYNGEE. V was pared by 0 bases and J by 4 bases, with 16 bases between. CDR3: CASSVEAQGWATGELFF. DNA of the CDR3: TGTGCCAGCAGCGTAGAAGCTCAGGGATGGGCCACCGGGGAGCTGTTTTTT.

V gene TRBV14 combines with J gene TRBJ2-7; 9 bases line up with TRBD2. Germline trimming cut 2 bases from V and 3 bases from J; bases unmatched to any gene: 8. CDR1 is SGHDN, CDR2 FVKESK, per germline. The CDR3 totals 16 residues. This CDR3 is CASSQNRLADVYEQYF. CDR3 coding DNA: TGTGCCAGCAGCCAAAATAGACTAGCGGACGTCTACGAGCAGTACTTC.

In nucleotides, the CDR3 is TGCAGTGCGACCACCGCCGAGACCCAGTACTTC. It specifies CSATTAETQYF. The genes are TRBV20-1 and TRBJ2-5; no clear D gene. V lost 6 bases and J 5 bases, leaving 10 bases between the germline ends. The CDR3 covers 11 residues. Per germline, CDR1 DFQATT and CDR2 SNEGSKA (reference sequence).

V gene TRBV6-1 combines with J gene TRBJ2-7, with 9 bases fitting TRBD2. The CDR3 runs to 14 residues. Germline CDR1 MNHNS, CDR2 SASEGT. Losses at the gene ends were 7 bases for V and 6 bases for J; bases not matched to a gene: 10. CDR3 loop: CASKNSGSFFEQYF. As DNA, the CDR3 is TGTGCCAGCAAAAATAGCGGGAGCTTTTTCGAGCAGTACTTC.

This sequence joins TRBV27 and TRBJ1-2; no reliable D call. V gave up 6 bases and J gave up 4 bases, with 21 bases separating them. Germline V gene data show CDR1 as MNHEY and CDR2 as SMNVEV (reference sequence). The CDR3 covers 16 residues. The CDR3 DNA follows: TGTGCCAGCAGCTTGTACTCAGAGACCCAGGCCTATGGCTACACCTTC. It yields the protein CASSLYSETQAYGYTF.

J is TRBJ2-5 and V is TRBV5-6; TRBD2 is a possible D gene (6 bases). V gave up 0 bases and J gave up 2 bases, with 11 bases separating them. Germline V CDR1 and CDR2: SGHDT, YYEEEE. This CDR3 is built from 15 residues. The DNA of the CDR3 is TGTGCCAGCAGCTTGGAGGGAGGAGGTCAAGAGACCCAGTACTTC. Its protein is CASSLEGGGQETQYF.